Presented here are 21 T cell receptor beta chains from one specimen sequenced in a study of regulatory T cells in long-lasting Graves disease. The time point denotes: newly diagnosed GD, antithyroid drugs for less than 3 months. TCR sequences were obtained from RNA taken from PBMCs. Building of the TCR beta libraries involved iRepertoire HTBI primers and Arm-PCR of CDR3 regions. TCRdb called the multiplex PCR reads again in MiXCR, with one record for every CDR3 protein. The repertoire holds roughly 500,000 distinct CDR3 sequences, approximately 12% seen once, with roughly 10% in the top ten. In addition, the sample was reused for a study of T cells in Graves' hyperthyroidism and ophthalmopathy.

Sequences were derived from peripheral blood mononuclear cells (PBMCs), sampled at new diagnosis, from a patient treated with antithyroid drugs. The receptors come from a young man with Graves disease.

This clonotype was recorded a few times. V is TRBV19 and J is TRBJ1-3, with a weak D call TRBD1 (6 bases). V lost 5 bases, J lost 1 base, and 12 bases lay in between. The CDR3 spans 15 residues. The germline gives CDR1 LNHDA, CDR2 SQIVND (reference sequence). DNA for the CDR3: TGTGCCAGTAGTGACAGGACGCAATCTGGAAACACCATATATTTT. It translates to CASSDRTQSGNTIYF.

This clonotype was counted at least ten times. This rearrangement joins TRBV25-1 to TRBJ1-2; D ambiguous. With 4 bases removed from V and 8 bases from J, the gap between germline ends came to 11 bases. Germline CDR1 and CDR2: MGHDK and SYGVNS. The CDR3 runs to 12 residues. This CDR3 is CASSAPGDGYTF. CDR3 DNA sequence: TGTGCCAGCAGTGCTCCGGGAGACGGCTACACCTTC.

The rearrangement links TRBV7-9 to TRBJ1-3, with TRBD1 identical over 9 bases. Trimming removed 6 bases from V and 2 bases from J; junction bases left unmatched: 5. Germline lookup yields CDR1 SEHNR and CDR2 FQNEAQ (reference sequence). CDR3 size: 15 residues. This chain's CDR3 is CASRMGQGTGNTIYF. The CDR3 DNA reads TGTGCCAGCAGAATGGGACAGGGAACTGGAAACACCATATATTTT.

This clonotype was counted at least ten times. The J gene is TRBJ2-1, the V gene TRBV2, with 10 bases fitting TRBD2. The CDR3 is made up of 15 amino acids. Looked up from germline, CDR1 is SNHLY and CDR2 is FYNNEI. With V trimmed by 1 base and J by 5 bases, 2 bases remained unmatched. The CDR3 region has the DNA TGTGCCAGCAGTGAAGACGGACTAGCGGACAATGAGCAGTTCTTC. This translates into CASSEDGLADNEQFF.

This clonotype showed up many times. This sequence joins TRBV30 and TRBJ2-5, with D hard to call. This CDR3 has 12 amino acids. Germline values: CDR1 GTSNPN, CDR2 SVGIG (reference sequence). V gave up 3 bases and J gave up 1 base, with 6 bases separating them. In DNA form, the CDR3 reads TGTGCCTGGAGCCCGGCCCAAGAGACCCAGTACTTC. Translating it yields CAWSPAQETQYF.

This clonotype showed up many times. One end of the junction does not line up with germline, which may come from a read error. J is TRBJ2-7 and V is TRBV27; 9 bases match TRBD1. The CDR3 contains 15 residues. Looked up from germline, CDR1 is MNHEY and CDR2 is SMNVEV (reference sequence). Written as DNA, the CDR3 is TGTGCCGGCAGTTCACGGACAGGGGTAGTCTACGAGCAGTACTTC. This sequence encodes CAGSSRTGVVYEQYF.

This clonotype has a count of ten or more. The V gene is TRBV6-5, the J gene TRBJ2-7, with unresolved D. The CDR3 covers 15 residues. Germline V lookup: CDR1 MNHEY, CDR2 SVGAGI. V was trimmed by 0 bases and J by 6 bases, leaving 15 bases between them. The CDR3 nucleotides are TGTGCCAGCAGTTACTCTGTTAGAGCCCCTACCGAGCAGTACTTC. Translating gives CASSYSVRAPTEQYF.

This clonotype showed up many times. The chain couples TRBV3-1 to TRBJ2-7; a weak D match, TRBD1 (6 bases). Germline V lookup: CDR1 LGHDT, CDR2 YNNKEL (reference sequence). The V end was cut by 3 bases, the J end by 0 bases, with 9 bases between. The CDR3 runs to 14 residues. CDR3 sequence reads: CASSQWTASYEQYF. As DNA, the CDR3 is TGTGCCAGCAGCCAGTGGACAGCCTCCTACGAGCAGTACTTC.

This sequence joins TRBV3-1 and TRBJ2-1; 9 bases map to TRBD2. The J segment lost 9 bases and the V segment lost 4 bases, leaving 22 bases of the junction unmatched. CDR1 is LGHDT and CDR2 is YNNKEL in the germline V gene (reference sequence). This CDR3 has 19 residues. The CDR3 DNA is TGTGCCAGCAGCCGGACCGGGGAGGCACGGACTAGCGTGTACGGTGAGCAGTTCTTC. Its protein product is CASSRTGEARTSVYGEQFF.

This clonotype was found many times. The chain combines TRBV3-1 with TRBJ2-1; D call uncertain. Germline CDR1 and CDR2: LGHDT and YNNKEL (reference sequence). CDR3 length: 14 amino acids. Trimming removed 6 bases from V and 0 bases from J, with 9 bases in between. This chain's CDR3 is CASSPWGSYNEQFF. CDR3 sequence (DNA): TGTGCCAGCAGTCCCTGGGGCTCCTACAATGAGCAGTTCTTC.

This clonotype was seen only a few times. A much bigger clone sits one base away, suggesting this may be a read error. V gene TRBV29-1 combines with J gene TRBJ2-1; TRBD2 matches 10 bases. The CDR3 covers 14 residues. After removal of 2 bases from V and 5 bases from J, the junction contained 3 bases not matched to a gene. Germline V gene sequence: CDR1 SQVTM, CDR2 ANQGSEA. CDR3 sequence: CSVEMSGRDNEQFF. Written as DNA, the CDR3 is TGCAGCGTTGAAATGAGCGGGAGGGACAATGAGCAGTTCTTC.

This clonotype was detected many times. The rearrangement uses TRBV20-1 and TRBJ1-5, with 7 bases identical to TRBD1. Germline V gene data show CDR1 as DFQATT and CDR2 as SNEGSKA (reference sequence). The CDR3 is 14 residues long. The junction had 10 bases not matched to a gene; V was cut back by 6 bases and J by 5 bases. The CDR3 region is CSATLGQDYQPQHF. DNA for the CDR3: TGCAGTGCCACCTTAGGACAGGATTATCAGCCCCAGCATTTT.

This clonotype was counted ten times or more. CDR3 coding DNA: TGTGCCAGCAGCAGGGACACAGATGAAAAACTGTTTTTT. Its translation: CASSRDTDEKLFF. The chain couples TRBV12-3 or TRBV12-4 to TRBJ1-4; a weak D match, TRBD1 (6 bases). V lost 6 bases, J lost 6 bases, and 11 bases lay in between. This CDR3 region has 13 residues.

This clonotype was recorded a few times. The gene calls are TRBV2 and TRBJ2-6; D might be TRBD1 (6 bases). CDR3 length: 17 residues. Trimming removed 4 bases from V and 0 bases from J, with 13 bases in between. Germline CDR1 and CDR2: SNHLY and FYNNEI. The CDR3 is CASSAGTRISGANVLTF. CDR3 sequence (DNA): TGTGCCAGCAGTGCCGGGACACGGATCTCTGGGGCCAACGTCCTGACTTTC.

This clonotype was recorded many times. This chain uses TRBV29-1 with TRBJ1-2, with D hard to call. CDR3 size: 12 residues. Germline V gene data show CDR1 as SQVTM and CDR2 as ANQGSEA. Trimming cost V 6 bases and J 6 bases, with 14 bases left between them. In nucleotides, the CDR3 is TGCAGCGTAAAGACGGGCTCGGATGGCTACACCTTC. Amino acids: CSVKTGSDGYTF.

This clonotype was picked up a small number of times. The chain employs TRBV7-6 and TRBJ1-1; the D is unclear. Trimming left V 0 bases short and J 9 bases short, with 11 bases between. The germline gives CDR1 SGHVS, CDR2 FNYEAQ. CDR3 size: 13 residues. This CDR3 reads CASSLARSGKAFF. DNA for the CDR3: TGTGCCAGCAGCTTAGCGCGTTCAGGAAAAGCTTTCTTT.

The V and J genes are TRBV5-1 and TRBJ2-7; TRBD1 matches at 7 bases. CDR1 is SGHRS and CDR2 is YFSETQ in the germline V gene. This CDR3 spans 15 amino acids. V shed 2 bases and J 4 bases; nucleotides not matched to a gene: 9. The CDR3, as DNA: TGCGCCAGCAGCTTATGGACAGGACGAGGATACGAGCAGTACTTC. It specifies CASSLWTGRGYEQYF.

This clonotype has ten or more counts. The chain uses TRBV2 and TRBJ2-2, with D perhaps TRBD1 or TRBD2 (5 bases each). The CDR3 runs 16 residues. Germline loops: CDR1 SNHLY, CDR2 FYNNEI. V lost 6 bases and J 0 bases, leaving 14 bases between the germline ends. The CDR3, as DNA: TGTGCCAGCAGGGCAGGGACGTTCGCGAACACCGGGGAGCTGTTTTTT. Its translation: CASRAGTFANTGELFF.

This clonotype was detected many times. The V call is TRBV11-3, the J call TRBJ2-3, with a weak D call TRBD1 (6 bases). TRBJ2-5 matches the DNA end more closely, so the J call is doubtful. Germline CDR1 is SGHNT and CDR2 is YENEEA. The CDR3 contains 14 residues. The CDR3 coding sequence is TGTGCCAGTTCTCAGGGGATCGCTCAAAAGACCCAGTACTTC. Its protein product is CASSQGIAQKTQYF.

This clonotype was observed at least ten times. This rearrangement joins TRBV2 to TRBJ2-1, with D perhaps matching TRBD1 (6 bases). This CDR3 has 13 amino acids. Germline lookup yields CDR1 SNHLY and CDR2 FYNNEI. V lost 1 base to trimming and J lost 7 bases, with 8 bases between them. CDR3 protein: CASSEDQGNEQFF. In nucleotides, the CDR3 is TGTGCCAGCAGTGAAGATCAGGGGAATGAGCAGTTCTTC.

This chain joins TRBV18 and TRBJ1-1; D is unresolved. V dropped 4 bases and J dropped 1 base, with 22 bases sitting between them. The germline V gene has CDR1 KGHSH and CDR2 LQKENI. The CDR3 is 18 amino acids. The CDR3 nucleotides read TGTGCCAGCTCACATAACCTAAGTGGCAGGTTTCGGAACACTGAAGCTTTCTTT. It is translated as CASSHNLSGRFRNTEAFF. Drawing the rest from reference TRBV18 and TRBJ1-1, the complete variable domain is NAGVMQNPRHLVRRRGQEARLRCSPMKGHSHVYWYRQLPEEGLKFMVYLQKENIIDESGMPKERFSAEFPKEGPSILRIQQVVRGDSAAYFCASSHNLSGRFRNTEAFFGQGTRLTVV.